This is a list of T cell receptor beta chains from one sample in a study of beta chain features in type 1 diabetes. Clones were sequenced by immunoSEQ multiplex PCR, and TCRdb holds only the in-frame ones, with some missing. The sample lists 35,000 to 50,000 clones, roughly 50% seen once, with 0.25% to 0.3% in the top ten. The material sequenced was stem cell memory CD4+ T cells from blood. These receptors originate from a woman aged 25 to 39 in good health. Each CDR3 is given with its conserved first and last residue. A D gene is named only where the DNA matches it firmly. Size is stated for part of the rows, as once, few or many counts, or as a class when the clone is expanded.

V gene	clone size	D gene	CDR3 length	J gene	CDR3 DNA	CDR3 protein
TRBV7-2	NA	NA	12	TRBJ2-2	TGTGCCAGCAGCCTAAACACCGGGGAGCTGTTTTTT	CASSLNTGELFF
TRBV11-1	few	NA	14	TRBJ1-2	TGTGCCAGCAGCTCAATCTTCGACAGCTATGGCTACACCTTC	CASSSIFDSYGYTF
TRBV28	NA	TRBD1	15	TRBJ2-1	TGTGCCAGCAGTGCCGGACAGGATTTCTACAATGAGCAGTTCTTC	CASSAGQDFYNEQFF
TRBV19	NA	TRBD1	16	TRBJ1-1	TGTGCCAGTAGTCTCCTGACAGGGGCAAAGGACACTGAAGCTTTCTTT	CASSLLTGAKDTEAFF
TRBV18	few	TRBD2	16	TRBJ2-1	TGTGCCAGCTCACCACTAGCGGGAGGGCCCAACAATGAGCAGTTCTTC	CASSPLAGGPNNEQFF
TRBV6-1	few	TRBD1	14	TRBJ2-7	TGTGCCAGCAGGTCCGGACAGGGGGCTAACGAGCAGTACTTC	CASRSGQGANEQYF
TRBV5-1	NA	NA	15	TRBJ2-5	TGCGCCAGCAGCCGGGACGGGGGTGCCCAAGAGACCCAGTACTTC	CASSRDGGAQETQYF
TRBV7-3	NA	TRBD1	14	TRBJ1-1	TGTGCCAGCAGCACGACAGGGGGGGCCACTGAAGCTTTCTTT	CASSTTGGATEAFF
TRBV29-1	NA	NA	11	TRBJ2-7	TGCAGCGTCCTCCCCCCGGACGAGCAGTACTTC	CSVLPPDEQYF
TRBV19	NA	TRBD1	14	TRBJ1-1	TGTGCCAGTAGTATGGGACAGGTGAACACTGAAGCTTTCTTT	CASSMGQVNTEAFF
TRBV6-4	once	TRBD1	15	TRBJ2-3	TGTGCCAGCAGTGCGGACAGGGGGAATACAGATACGCAGTATTTT	CASSADRGNTDTQYF
TRBV30	NA	NA	14	TRBJ1-5	TGTGCCTGGAGTGTAGTAACGGGGGATCAGCCCCAGCATTTT	CAWSVVTGDQPQHF
TRBV18	NA	NA	18	TRBJ2-3	TGTGCCAGCTCACCATTACAGGGCGGCAGGTTTACCACAGATACGCAGTATTTT	CASSPLQGGRFTTDTQYF
TRBV5-6	NA	TRBD2	16	TRBJ2-1	TGTGCCAGCAGCTTGGTGGCGGGAGCTCGCTACAATGAGCAGTTCTTC	CASSLVAGARYNEQFF
TRBV7-2	once	TRBD2	16	TRBJ2-7	TGTGCCAGCAGCTTAGGTGGACTAGCGGGGGCCTACGAGCAGTACTTC	CASSLGGLAGAYEQYF
TRBV18	few	NA	15	TRBJ1-4	TGTGCCAGCTCACCACGAGAAGCAACTAATGAAAAACTGTTTTTT	CASSPREATNEKLFF
TRBV6-1	NA	NA	14	TRBJ2-3	TGTGCCAGCAGTGACAGGGGACACACAGATACGCAGTATTTT	CASSDRGHTDTQYF
TRBV5-4	few	TRBD1	15	TRBJ1-3	TGTGCCAGCAGTCCGGGACAGAGCTCTGGAAACACCATATATTTT	CASSPGQSSGNTIYF
TRBV7-7	few	TRBD2	15	TRBJ2-3	TGTGCTAGCAGCTTAACTAGCGGGAACACAGATACGCAGTATTTT	CASSLTSGNTDTQYF
TRBV7-2	NA	TRBD2	14	TRBJ2-7	TGTGCCAGCAGGTCCAGCGGGGCTTCCTACGAGCAGTACTTC	CASRSSGASYEQYF
TRBV18	NA	TRBD2	15	TRBJ2-7	TGTGCCAGCTCACCGGTTCAGCGGGATGGCGACGAGCAGTACTTC	CASSPVQRDGDEQYF
TRBV10-3	NA	TRBD2	17	TRBJ2-1	TGTGCCATCAGCCTTGACGGACTAGCGGGAGTGGGTAATGAGCAGTTCTTC	CAISLDGLAGVGNEQFF